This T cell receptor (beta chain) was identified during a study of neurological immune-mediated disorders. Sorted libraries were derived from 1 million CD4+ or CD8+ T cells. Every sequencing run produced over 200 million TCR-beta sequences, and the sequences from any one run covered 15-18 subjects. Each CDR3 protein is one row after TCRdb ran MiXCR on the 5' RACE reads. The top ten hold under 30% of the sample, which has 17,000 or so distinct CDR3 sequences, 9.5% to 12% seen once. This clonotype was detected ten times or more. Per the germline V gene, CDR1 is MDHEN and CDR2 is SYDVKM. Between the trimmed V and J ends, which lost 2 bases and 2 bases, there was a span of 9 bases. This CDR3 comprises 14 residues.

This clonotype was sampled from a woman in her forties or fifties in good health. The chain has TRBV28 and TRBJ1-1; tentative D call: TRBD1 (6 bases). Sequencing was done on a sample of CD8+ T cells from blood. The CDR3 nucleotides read TGTGCCAGCAGTTTACCAGGGGATAACACTGAAGCTTTCTTT. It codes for CASSLPGDNTEAFF.